The rows below give T cell receptor beta chains drawn from one sample of a study of blood T cell repertoires in COVID-19. Sequenced by immunoSEQ multiplex PCR; TCRdb stores in-frame clones only, minus some. The table includes some 83,000 clones, roughly nine tenths detected once. Input material: peripheral blood. The receptor source for this set is a man at least 80 years old in a cohort sampled during active COVID-19. Each CDR3 is given with its conserved first and last residue. D genes are given only for firm matches. Some rows mark clone size as missing; the rest say once, few, many or name a class of expanded clone.

D	size	V	J	CDR3	DNA
TRBD1	.	TRBV3-1/TRBV3-2	TRBJ1-2	CASSQGGDRGRDYGYTF	TGTGCCAGCAGCCAAGGAGGAGACAGGGGTCGGGACTATGGCTACACCTTC
.	.	TRBV24-1	TRBJ1-5	CATSDAGSQPQHF	TGTGCCACCAGTGATGCGGGCAGCCAGCCCCAGCATTTT
.	.	TRBV2	TRBJ2-3	CASKGQGSRTDTQYF	TGTGCCAGCAAGGGCCAGGGATCGCGCACAGATACGCAGTATTTT
.	once	TRBV19	TRBJ1-1	CASSGRGQAFF	TGTGCCAGTAGTGGGCGGGGACAAGCTTTCTTT
TRBD1	once	TRBV27	TRBJ2-7	CASSLSFPGQGSLDYEQYF	TGTGCCAGCAGTTTATCATTTCCGGGACAGGGGTCTTTGGATTACGAGCAGTACTTC
TRBD2	.	TRBV4-2	TRBJ2-7	CASSQRSGGAFEQYF	TGTGCCAGCAGCCAACGTAGCGGGGGGGCGTTCGAGCAGTACTTC
.	.	TRBV19	TRBJ2-5	CASSTTGQETQYF	TGTGCCAGTAGTACTACAGGGCAAGAGACCCAGTACTTC
.	.	TRBV12-5	TRBJ2-3	CASGPGILTDTQYF	TGTGCTAGTGGTCCCGGGATACTCACAGATACGCAGTATTTT
TRBD1	.	TRBV3-1/TRBV3-2	TRBJ2-5	CASEDRGLQETQYF	TGTGCCAGCGAGGACAGGGGCTTACAAGAGACCCAGTACTTC
TRBD1	.	TRBV3-1/TRBV3-2	TRBJ1-1	CASSLRQGARTEAFF	TGTGCCAGCAGCCTTCGACAGGGGGCTAGGACTGAAGCTTTCTTT
.	.	TRBV29-1	TRBJ1-5	CSVGGNQPQHF	TGCAGCGTCGGCGGGAATCAGCCCCAGCATTTT
TRBD1	few	TRBV29-1	TRBJ1-5	CSVGTGFNQPQHF	TGCAGCGTCGGGACAGGGTTCAATCAGCCCCAGCATTTT
.	.	TRBV28	TRBJ1-2	CASSFSHGNNYYGYTF	TGTGCCAGCAGTTTCTCTCACGGGAATAACTACTATGGCTACACCTTC
TRBD1	.	TRBV4-1	TRBJ2-3	CASSQDRGPTQYF	TGCGCCAGCAGCCAGGACAGGGGCCCTACGCAGTATTTT
.	once	TRBV21-1	TRBJ1-6	CASSRGGRCDSPLHF	TGTGCCAGCAGCAGGGGGGGCCGCTGCGATTCACCCCTCCACTTT
.	medium-sized	TRBV7-9	TRBJ2-2	CASSLAGMRAGELFF	TGTGCCAGCAGCTTAGCTGGGATGAGGGCCGGGGAGCTGTTTTTT
TRBD2	.	TRBV6-6	TRBJ2-5	CASRTGLAGLKTQYF	TGTGCCAGCAGAACGGGACTAGCGGGGTTAAAGACCCAGTACTTC
.	once	TRBV3-1/TRBV3-2	TRBJ1-2	CASRAAGEDDGYTF	TGTGCCAGCCGGGCCGCAGGGGAAGATGATGGCTACACCTTC
.	.	TRBV24-1	TRBJ2-1	CATSEPPRGAQFF	TGTGCCACCAGTGAACCTCCTCGGGGGGCTCAGTTCTTC
.	.	TRBV4-3	TRBJ2-2	CASSQDSRNGELFF	TGCGCCAGCAGCCAAGATTCTAGGAACGGGGAGCTGTTTTTT
.	few	TRBV7-2	TRBJ2-4	CASSLVAAKNIQYF	TGTGCCAGCAGCTTAGTTGCGGCCAAAAACATTCAGTACTTC
TRBD2	.	TRBV5-8	TRBJ2-3	CASSPGPAGGRGTQYF	TGTGCCAGCTCCCCGGGGCCTGCGGGGGGAAGAGGGACGCAGTATTTT
.	.	TRBV5-1	TRBJ2-3	CASSRVISSSTDTQYF	TGCGCCAGCAGCCGGGTCATTTCCTCTAGCACAGATACGCAGTATTTT
TRBD1	.	TRBV7-2	TRBJ2-3	CASSARTGGNSDTQYF	TGTGCCAGCAGCGCGCGGACAGGGGGCAATTCAGATACGCAGTATTTT
TRBD1	.	TRBV14	TRBJ1-2	CASSQGLPYGTGSTF	TGTGCCAGCAGCCAAGGATTACCCTACGGGACAGGGAGTACCTTC
TRBD1	.	TRBV7-2	TRBJ2-3	CASSQPTGRADTQYF	TGTGCCAGCAGCCAACCGACAGGGAGAGCAGATACGCAGTATTTT
TRBD1	few	TRBV5-1	TRBJ2-5	CASSSADRVTQYF	TGCGCCAGCAGCTCAGCGGACAGGGTGACCCAGTACTTC
.	.	TRBV12-5	TRBJ1-4	CASGLAGLDEKLFF	TGTGCTAGTGGTTTGGCCGGGTTGGATGAAAAACTGTTTTTT
.	.	TRBV9	TRBJ1-2	CASSPPWGGGYTF	TGTGCCAGCAGCCCACCCTGGGGGGGCGGCTACACCTTC
TRBD1	once	TRBV12-3/TRBV12-4	TRBJ1-6	CASKGAMGSPLHF	TGTGCCAGCAAGGGGGCGATGGGTTCACCCCTCCACTTT
TRBD2	once	TRBV4-1	TRBJ2-5	CASSLQAGAQDETQYF	TGCGCCAGCAGCCTTCAAGCGGGGGCCCAGGACGAGACCCAGTACTTC
.	.	TRBV9	TRBJ1-1	CASSVGRVDMNTEAFF	TGTGCCAGCAGCGTAGGCAGGGTCGACATGAACACTGAAGCTTTCTTT
TRBD2	.	TRBV4-2	TRBJ2-5	CASSQDWTSGVTTQYF	TGTGCCAGCAGCCAAGACTGGACTAGCGGGGTAACAACCCAGTACTTC
.	.	TRBV27	TRBJ1-1	CASSADSEAFF	TGTGCCAGCAGTGCGGACAGTGAAGCTTTCTTT
.	once	TRBV5-1	TRBJ1-3	CASSLGSGGLTGNTIYF	TGCGCCAGCAGCTTGGGTTCGGGAGGGTTGACTGGAAACACCATATATTTT
.	.	TRBV7-9	TRBJ1-6	CASSLDAGAISPLHF	TGTGCCAGCAGCTTAGATGCGGGGGCTATTTCACCCCTCCACTTT
.	few	TRBV19	TRBJ1-4	CASTFREKLFF	TGTGCCAGTACTTTCCGGGAAAAACTGTTTTTT
.	.	TRBV5-4	TRBJ2-5	CASSLVGTETQYF	TGTGCCAGCAGCTTGGTCGGGACTGAGACCCAGTACTTC